Each of the 26 T cell receptor beta chains below was sequenced from the same sample in a study of lung T cells in sarcoidosis with Löfgren's syndrome. In TCRdb, the reads were re-called with MiXCR into one record per CDR3 protein. The sample has some 3,700 distinct CDR3 sequences, about 22% seen once; the top ten hold about 8.7%. The sequencing input was CD4+ T cells from bronchoalveolar lavage. These receptors originate from a human donor with sarcoidosis (Löfgren's syndrome or another form), or a control subject (not recorded which).

Sample share makes this clonotype medium-sized. V gene TRBV18 combines with J gene TRBJ2-7, with TRBD1 matching 7 bases. This CDR3 comprises 14 residues. Trimming at V came to 8 bases and at J to 0 bases, leaving 7 bases not matched to a gene. Germline values: CDR1 KGHSH, CDR2 LQKENI. CDR3 DNA: TGTGCCAGCGCCCCTGGGACAGCCTCCTACGAGCAGTACTTC. Its translation is CASAPGTASYEQYF.

This clonotype was observed at least ten times. This chain uses TRBV29-1 with TRBJ2-1, with D unclear. Germline V lookup: CDR1 SQVTM, CDR2 ANQGSEA. V lost 4 bases, J lost 13 bases, and 17 bases lay in between. The CDR3 contains 12 residues. As DNA, the CDR3 is TGCAGCGTTGCGGAAGGCCTTAAGGCCCAGTTCTTC. It is translated as CSVAEGLKAQFF.

The genes are TRBV7-9 and TRBJ1-1, with a possible D match to TRBD1 (5 bases). The CDR3 covers 14 residues. CDR1 and CDR2 (germline): SEHNR, FQNEAQ (reference sequence). The V end lost 5 bases, the J end lost 12 bases, and 22 bases lay between the germline ends. The CDR3 region has the DNA TGTGCCAGCAGCACGAACTCAGGGCCGACTGTATCTTTCTTT. It codes for CASSTNSGPTVSFF.

Relative to its sample, this clonotype is medium-sized. CDR3: CASSSGRPQNTEAFF. As DNA, the CDR3 is TGTGCCAGCAGTTCTGGACGGCCTCAGAACACTGAAGCTTTCTTT. The J gene is TRBJ1-1, the V gene TRBV28, with D hard to call. V was cut by 4 bases and J by 1 base, with 13 bases left in between. CDR1 is MDHEN, CDR2 SYDVKM, per germline. CDR3 size: 15 residues.

This clonotype was seen at least ten times. At one end the junction does not follow the germline gene, possibly because of a read error. This chain links TRBV18 with TRBJ2-1; TRBD1 matches 7 bases. The length of the CDR3 is 13 residues. Germline V gene lookup returns CDR1 KGHSH and CDR2 LQKENI. The CDR3 sequence is CASSPQGNDEQFF. The DNA for the CDR3 is TGTGCCAGCTCCCCACAGGGGAACGATGAGCAGTTCTTC.

This clonotype is medium-sized in the sample. V usage is TRBV20-1 and J usage is TRBJ2-5; D gene ambiguous. Germline CDR1 and CDR2: DFQATT and SNEGSKA (reference sequence). Trimming removed 1 base at V and 5 bases at J, with 14 bases between. The CDR3 runs 14 residues. The CDR3, as DNA: TGCAGTGCTAGAGTCGGCGCTGCCCCGGAGACCCAGTACTTC. Translation: CSARVGAAPETQYF.

This clonotype is medium-sized within its sample. The chain combines TRBV6-1 with TRBJ2-7; 9 bases line up with TRBD1. V was pared by 2 bases and J by 3 bases, with 5 bases of the junction left unmatched. This CDR3 has 15 amino acids. The germline CDR1 and CDR2 sequences are MNHNS and SASEGT. The DNA of the CDR3 is TGTGCCAGCAGTGAATCCGAGACAGGGGGCTACGAGCAGTACTTC. Its protein is CASSESETGGYEQYF.

Sample share makes this clonotype medium-sized. The V and J genes are TRBV12-3 or TRBV12-4 and TRBJ2-1, with 9 bases lining up with TRBD2. CDR3 size: 15 residues. The trim removed 2 bases at V and 7 bases at J, leaving 6 bases unmatched. The CDR3 DNA reads TGTGCCAGCAGTTTAAGGACTAGCGAGAGTAATGAGCAGTTCTTC. Protein sequence: CASSLRTSESNEQFF.

The chain joins TRBV9 to TRBJ2-3, with a tentative D call TRBD2 (6 bases). Germline V gene data show CDR1 as SGDLS and CDR2 as YYNGEE. Between the trimmed V and J ends, which lost 4 bases and 0 bases, there was a span of 15 bases. The CDR3 contains 16 residues. CDR3 coding DNA: TGTGCCAGCAGCCTAGGAGGGCGGTTAAGCACAGATACGCAGTATTTT. Amino acids: CASSLGGRLSTDTQYF. Full variable domain (remainder filled in from reference TRBV9 and TRBJ2-3): DSGVTQTPKHLITATGQRVTLRCSPRSGDLSVYWYQQSLDQGLQFLIQYYNGEERAKGNILERFSAQQFPDLHSELNLSSLELGDSALYFCASSLGGRLSTDTQYFGPGTRLTVL.

This clonotype ranks as large. The chain has TRBV20-1 and TRBJ2-7, with D tentatively TRBD2 (6 bases). Trimming removed 3 bases from V and 3 bases from J, with 18 bases in between. The CDR3 is 15 residues long. Germline V gene lookup returns CDR1 DFQATT and CDR2 SNEGSKA (reference sequence). The DNA for the CDR3 is TGCAGTGCTAGGGAGGTCGGACTACTCAACTACGAGCAGTACTTC. Translated, it gives CSAREVGLLNYEQYF.

This clonotype has at least ten counts. The CDR3 here is CASRGQEGVNTEAFF. CDR3 bases: TGTGCCAGCAGAGGTCAGGAGGGGGTTAACACTGAAGCTTTCTTT. The rearrangement links TRBV12-3 or TRBV12-4 to TRBJ1-1; possible D gene TRBD1, 6 bases. The V end was cut by 6 bases, the J end by 2 bases, with 16 bases between. CDR3 length equals 15 residues.

Regarding this clonotype: A much larger clone is a single base away; this may be a read error. V is TRBV5-1 and J is TRBJ2-7; D may be TRBD1 or TRBD2 (5 bases each). This CDR3 region has 14 residues. Germline CDR1 SGHRS, CDR2 YFSETQ. The CDR3 DNA sequence: TGCGCCAGCAACTTGGCCGGGACCCCAGACAAGCAGTACGTC. This encodes CASNLAGTPDKQYV.

With regard to this clonotype: One end of the junction does not line up with germline, which may come from a read error. This chain uses TRBV6-1 with TRBJ1-1; the D gene is possibly TRBD1 (6 bases). This CDR3 contains 15 residues. CDR1 and CDR2 from the germline V gene are MNHNS and SASEGT. Here the CDR3 reads CTSGPTGWGNPEAFF. In DNA form, the CDR3 reads TGTACCAGCGGTCCTACAGGGTGGGGTAATCCTGAAGCTTTCTTT.

This chain links TRBV6-2 or TRBV6-3 with TRBJ2-7; TRBD2 matches at 8 bases. The CDR3 has 16 amino acids. Losses at the gene ends were 2 bases for V and 2 bases for J; bases not matched to a gene: 8. In germline, CDR1 is MNHEY, CDR2 SVGEGT. The CDR3 loop is CASSYVASGPPYEQYF. The CDR3 nucleotides read TGTGCCAGCAGTTACGTGGCTAGCGGGCCTCCCTACGAGCAGTACTTC.

This clonotype appeared many times. The chain links TRBV3-1 to TRBJ1-3; D unclear. CDR3 size: 14 residues. Trimming removed 4 bases from V and 3 bases from J, with 10 bases in between. Germline-derived CDR1 and CDR2 are LGHDT and YNNKEL (reference sequence). The CDR3 loop is CASSRPGDGNTIYF. CDR3 nucleotide sequence: TGTGCCAGCAGCCGTCCGGGAGATGGAAACACCATATATTTT.

Remarks on this clonotype: Since no conserved phenylalanine or tryptophan closes the CDR3, a read error is the likely cause. The V and J genes are TRBV7-2 and TRBJ2-7, with a possible D match to TRBD2 (5 bases). This CDR3 spans 17 amino acids. CDR1 is SGHTA and CDR2 is FQGNSA in the germline V gene. V was pared by 5 bases and J by 1 base, with 21 bases between. CDR3 region: CASSPNGGPTPSYEQYS. The CDR3 nucleotides are TGTGCCAGCAGCCCGAATGGAGGCCCTACACCTTCCTACGAGCAGTACTCC.

At least ten counts were recorded for this clonotype. The chain recombines TRBV11-2 with TRBJ2-1, with D possibly being TRBD2 (5 bases). Trimming removed 9 bases from V and 1 base from J, with 25 bases in between. The CDR3 consists of 18 residues. Germline V lookup: CDR1 SGHAT, CDR2 FQNNGV. The CDR3 nucleotides are TGTGCCAGGACATTGGGGTTGCCTGCGGGCATATCCTACAATGAGCAGTTCTTC. The encoded protein is CARTLGLPAGISYNEQFF.

This clonotype was found many times. This CDR3 is CASSSIGDGTDTQYF. As DNA, the CDR3 is TGCGCCAGCAGCTCTATTGGCGATGGCACAGATACGCAGTATTTT. The V call is TRBV5-1, the J call TRBJ2-3; D not resolved. The CDR3 length is 15 residues. CDR1 is SGHRS and CDR2 is YFSETQ in the germline V gene. V gave up 3 bases and J gave up 1 base, with 12 bases separating them.

This clonotype is labeled medium-sized (0.01 to 0.1%). The chain has TRBV6-1 and TRBJ2-7, with 7 positions matching TRBD1. This CDR3 is 13 amino acids long. V shed 6 bases, J shed 2 bases, and the junction held 4 bases outside the gene matches. Germline loops: CDR1 MNHNS, CDR2 SASEGT. The CDR3 region is CASRQGSTYEQYV. Here the CDR3 DNA reads TGTGCCAGCAGACAGGGGTCCACCTACGAGCAGTACGTC.

By share of the sample, this clonotype is medium-sized. V usage is TRBV14 and J usage is TRBJ2-3; tentatively, D is TRBD2 (5 bases). CDR1 is SGHDN and CDR2 is FVKESK in the germline V gene. This CDR3 contains 13 residues. Trimming pared 1 base from V and 7 bases from J, leaving 9 bases between. Here the CDR3 DNA reads TGTGCCAGCAGCCAAGGTCTAGCACATACGCAGTATTTT. Protein product: CASSQGLAHTQYF.

At least ten counts were recorded for this clonotype. The chain is built from TRBV5-6 and TRBJ2-3, with TRBD2 matching 11 bases. The junction had 4 bases not matched to a gene; V was cut back by 3 bases and J by 4 bases. The CDR3 extends over 15 amino acids. Germline V lookup: CDR1 SGHDT, CDR2 YYEEEE. The CDR3: CASSYSGGAADTQYF. The CDR3 nucleotides are TGTGCCAGCAGCTATAGCGGGGGGGCCGCAGATACGCAGTATTTT.

About this clonotype itself: This is likely a read error, given that the CDR3 carries no conserved phenylalanine or tryptophan at its end. The DNA is omitted, as the CDR3 cannot be located on it reliably, and the CDR3 follows TCRdb's listing. This chain uses TRBV28 with TRBJ1-4. The germline V gene has CDR1 MDHEN and CDR2 SYDVKM. The CDR3 adds up to 11 amino acids, both ends counted. The CDR3 region is CASRDTRGLLS.

Details on this clonotype: This clone may be a read error of a much larger clone one base away. The chain is built from TRBV29-1 and TRBJ2-7; D possibly corresponds to TRBD2 (6 bases). Germline CDR1 is SQVTM and CDR2 is ANQGSEA. With 4 bases removed from V and 3 bases from J, the gap between germline ends came to 13 bases. The CDR3 is made up of 13 amino acids. The CDR3 loop reads CSVGSGACYEQYF. The CDR3 DNA reads as TGCAGCGTTGGTTCGGGAGCCTGCTACGAGCAGTACTTC.

The table lists this clonotype with many counts. The rearrangement joins TRBV5-4 to TRBJ2-5; D is ambiguous. Germline-derived CDR1 and CDR2 are SGHNT and YYREEE (reference sequence). CDR3 length equals 13 residues. Trimming left V 3 bases short and J 1 base short, with 7 bases between. The CDR3 loop is CASSSGPQETQYF. The CDR3 coding sequence is TGTGCCAGCAGCTCGGGCCCCCAAGAGACCCAGTACTTC.

By sample fraction, this clonotype is medium-sized. The chain combines TRBV6-1 with TRBJ1-5; weak D call: TRBD1 (5 bases). The CDR3 covers 18 residues. CDR1 is MNHNS, CDR2 SASEGT, per germline. The V end lost 5 bases, the J end lost 0 bases, and 20 bases lay between the germline ends. The CDR3: CASSRPSGTLNSNQPQHF. The CDR3 DNA is TGTGCCAGCAGTCGGCCTTCCGGGACGTTGAATAGCAATCAGCCCCAGCATTTT.

This clonotype is classed as medium-sized. The CDR3 DNA reads TGTGCCAGCACCGTATCAGGCTCCTACAATGAGCAGTTCTTC. Translated, it gives CASTVSGSYNEQFF. The rearrangement links TRBV28 to TRBJ2-1; no definite D call. V was trimmed by 7 bases and J by 0 bases, leaving 10 bases between them. This CDR3 is built from 14 residues. From germline, CDR1 is MDHEN and CDR2 SYDVKM.